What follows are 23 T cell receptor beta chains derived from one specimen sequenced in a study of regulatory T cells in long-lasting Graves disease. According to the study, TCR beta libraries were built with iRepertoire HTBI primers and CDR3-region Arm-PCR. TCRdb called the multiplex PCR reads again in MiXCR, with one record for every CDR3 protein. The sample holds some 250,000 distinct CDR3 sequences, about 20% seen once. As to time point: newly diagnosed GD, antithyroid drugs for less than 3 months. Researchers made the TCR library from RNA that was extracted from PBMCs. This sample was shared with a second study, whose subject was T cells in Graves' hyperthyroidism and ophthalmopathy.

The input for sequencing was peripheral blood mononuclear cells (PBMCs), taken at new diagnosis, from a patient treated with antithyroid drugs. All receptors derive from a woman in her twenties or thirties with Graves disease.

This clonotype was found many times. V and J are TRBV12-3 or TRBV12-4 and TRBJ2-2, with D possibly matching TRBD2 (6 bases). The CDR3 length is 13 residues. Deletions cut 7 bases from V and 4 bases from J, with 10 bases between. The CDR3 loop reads CASTGGVTGELFF. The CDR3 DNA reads TGTGCCAGCACCGGAGGGGTCACCGGGGAGCTGTTTTTT.

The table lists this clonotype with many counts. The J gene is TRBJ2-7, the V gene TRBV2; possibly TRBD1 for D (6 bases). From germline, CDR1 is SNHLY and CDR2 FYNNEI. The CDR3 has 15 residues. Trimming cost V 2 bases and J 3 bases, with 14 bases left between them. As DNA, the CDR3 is TGTGCCAGCAGTGAAAACCTACAGGGTTACTACGAGCAGTACTTC. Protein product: CASSENLQGYYEQYF.

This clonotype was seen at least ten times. CDR3 region: CSARDASAAKNIQYF. CDR3 in DNA: TGCAGTGCTAGAGACGCCAGCGCAGCCAAAAACATTCAGTACTTC. The genes are TRBV20-1 and TRBJ2-4, with unresolved D. Germline V lookup: CDR1 DFQATT, CDR2 SNEGSKA (reference sequence). This CDR3 has 15 residues. V was clipped by 0 bases and J by 0 bases, with 9 bases between them.

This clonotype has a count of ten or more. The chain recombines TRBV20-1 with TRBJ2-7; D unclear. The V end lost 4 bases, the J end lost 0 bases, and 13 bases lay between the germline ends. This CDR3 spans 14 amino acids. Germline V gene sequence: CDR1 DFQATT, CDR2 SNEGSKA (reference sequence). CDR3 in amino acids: CSATHTRRSYEQYF. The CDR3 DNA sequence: TGCAGTGCTACCCACACCCGACGCTCCTACGAGCAGTACTTC.

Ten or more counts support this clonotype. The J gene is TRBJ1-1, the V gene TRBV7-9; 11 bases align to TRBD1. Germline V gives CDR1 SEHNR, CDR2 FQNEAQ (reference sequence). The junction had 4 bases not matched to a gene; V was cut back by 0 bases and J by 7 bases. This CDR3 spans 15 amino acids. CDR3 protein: CASSLADRGRGEAFF. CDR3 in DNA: TGTGCCAGCAGCTTAGCGGACAGGGGGCGAGGTGAAGCTTTCTTT.

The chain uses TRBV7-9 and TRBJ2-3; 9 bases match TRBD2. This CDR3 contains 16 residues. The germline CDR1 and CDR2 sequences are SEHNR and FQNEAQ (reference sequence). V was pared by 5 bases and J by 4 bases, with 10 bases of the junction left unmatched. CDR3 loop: CASSPISGSVPDTQYF. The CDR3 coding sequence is TGTGCCAGCAGCCCAATTAGCGGGAGTGTGCCAGATACGCAGTATTTT.

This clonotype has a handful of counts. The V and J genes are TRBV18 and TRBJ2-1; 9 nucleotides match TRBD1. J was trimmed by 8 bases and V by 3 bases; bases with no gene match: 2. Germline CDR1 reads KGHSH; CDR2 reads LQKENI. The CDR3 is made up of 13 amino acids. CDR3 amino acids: CASSPGQGYEQFF. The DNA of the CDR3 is TGTGCCAGCTCACCGGGACAGGGCTATGAGCAGTTCTTC.

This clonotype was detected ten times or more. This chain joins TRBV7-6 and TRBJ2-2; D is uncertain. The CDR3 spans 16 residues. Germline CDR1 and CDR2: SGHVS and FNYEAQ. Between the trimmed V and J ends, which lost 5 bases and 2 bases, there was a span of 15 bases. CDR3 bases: TGTGCCAGCAGCCCCCCCGGGCAGGCCAACACCGGGGAGCTGTTTTTT. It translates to CASSPPGQANTGELFF. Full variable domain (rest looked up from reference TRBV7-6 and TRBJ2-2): GAGVSQSPRYKVTKRGQDVALRCDPISGHVSLYWYRQALGQGPEFLTYFNYEAQQDKSGLPNDRFSAERPEGSISTLTIQRTEQRDSAMYRCASSPPGQANTGELFFGEGSRLTVL.

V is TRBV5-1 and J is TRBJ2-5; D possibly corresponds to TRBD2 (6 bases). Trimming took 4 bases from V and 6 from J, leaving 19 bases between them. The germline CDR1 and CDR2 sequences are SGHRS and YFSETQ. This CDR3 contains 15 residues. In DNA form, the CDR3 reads TGCGCCAGCAGCCGACCCGGGACTCTAGGAAAGACCCAGTACTTC. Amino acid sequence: CASSRPGTLGKTQYF.

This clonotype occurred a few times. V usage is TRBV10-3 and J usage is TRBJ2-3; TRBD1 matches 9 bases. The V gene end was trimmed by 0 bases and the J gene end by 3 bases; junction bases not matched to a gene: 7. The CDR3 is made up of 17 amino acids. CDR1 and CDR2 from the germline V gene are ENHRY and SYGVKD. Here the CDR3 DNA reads TGTGCCATCAGTGAGTCCCGGGACAGGGTGTGGACAGATACGCAGTATTTT. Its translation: CAISESRDRVWTDTQYF.

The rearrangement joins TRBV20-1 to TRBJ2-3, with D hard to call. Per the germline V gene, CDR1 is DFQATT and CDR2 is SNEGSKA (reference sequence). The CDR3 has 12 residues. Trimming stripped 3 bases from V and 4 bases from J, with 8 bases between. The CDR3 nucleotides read TGCAGTGCTAGTCCTCCCCCAGATACGCAGTATTTT. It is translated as CSASPPPDTQYF.

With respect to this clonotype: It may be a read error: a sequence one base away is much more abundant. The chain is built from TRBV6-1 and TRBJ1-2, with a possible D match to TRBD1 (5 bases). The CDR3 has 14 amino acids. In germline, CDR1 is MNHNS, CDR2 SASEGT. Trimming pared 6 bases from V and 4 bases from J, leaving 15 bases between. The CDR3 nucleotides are TGTGCCAGCAGGTTTCGCAGGGACTTCTATGGCTACACCTTC. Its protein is CASRFRRDFYGYTF.

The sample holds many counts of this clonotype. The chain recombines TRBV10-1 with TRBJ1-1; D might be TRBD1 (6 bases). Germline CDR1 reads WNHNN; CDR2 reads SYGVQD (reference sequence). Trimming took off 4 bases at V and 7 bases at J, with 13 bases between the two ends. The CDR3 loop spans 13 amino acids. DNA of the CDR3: TGCGCCAGCAGTGCGGGGGGGCTAGGTGAAGCTTTCTTT. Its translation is CASSAGGLGEAFF.

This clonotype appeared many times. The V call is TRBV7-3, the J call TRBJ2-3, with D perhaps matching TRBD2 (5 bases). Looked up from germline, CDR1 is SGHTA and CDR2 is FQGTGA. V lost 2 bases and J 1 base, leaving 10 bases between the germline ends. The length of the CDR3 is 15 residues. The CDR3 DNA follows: TGTGCCAGCAGCTTAGCTGGACTTCGCACAGATACGCAGTATTTT. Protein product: CASSLAGLRTDTQYF.

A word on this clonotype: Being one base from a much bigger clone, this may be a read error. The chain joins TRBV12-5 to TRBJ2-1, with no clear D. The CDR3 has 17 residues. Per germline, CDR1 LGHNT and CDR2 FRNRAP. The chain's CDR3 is CASDLVAGPHSYNEQFF. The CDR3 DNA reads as TGTGCTAGTGATTTGGTGGCCGGACCACACTCCTACAATGAGCAGTTCTTC.

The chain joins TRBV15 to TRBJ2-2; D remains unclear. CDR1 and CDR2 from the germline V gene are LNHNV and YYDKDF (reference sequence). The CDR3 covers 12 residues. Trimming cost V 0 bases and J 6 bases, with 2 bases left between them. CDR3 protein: CATSRDAGELFF. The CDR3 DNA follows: TGTGCCACCAGCAGAGACGCCGGGGAGCTGTTTTTT. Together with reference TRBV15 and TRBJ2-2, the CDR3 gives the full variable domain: DAMVIQNPRYQVTQFGKPVTLSCSQTLNHNVMYWYQQKSSQAPKLLFHYYDKDFNNEADTPDNFQSRRPNTSFCFLDIRSPGLGDTAMYLCATSRDAGELFFGEGSRLTVL.

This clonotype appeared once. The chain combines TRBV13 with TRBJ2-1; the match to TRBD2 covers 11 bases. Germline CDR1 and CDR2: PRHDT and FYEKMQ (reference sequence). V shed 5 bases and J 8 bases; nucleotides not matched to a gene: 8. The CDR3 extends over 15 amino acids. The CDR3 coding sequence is TGTGCCAGCAGCCGCAATCCTAGCGGGGGGCATGAGCAGTTCTTC. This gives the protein CASSRNPSGGHEQFF. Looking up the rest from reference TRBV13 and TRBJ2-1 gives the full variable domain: AAGVIQSPRHLIKEKRETATLKCYPIPRHDTVYWYQQGPGQDPQFLISFYEKMQSDKGSIPDRFSAQQFSDYHSELNMSSLELGDSALYFCASSRNPSGGHEQFFGPGTRLTVL.

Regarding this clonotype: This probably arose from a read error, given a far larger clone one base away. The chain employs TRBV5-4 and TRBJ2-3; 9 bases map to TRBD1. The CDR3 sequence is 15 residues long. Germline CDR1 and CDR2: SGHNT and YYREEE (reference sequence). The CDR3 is CTSSQWDRDEPTQYF. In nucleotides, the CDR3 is TGTACCAGCAGCCAATGGGACAGGGATGAACCTACGCAGTATTTT.

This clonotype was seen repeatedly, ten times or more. The CDR3 DNA is TGTGCCAGCAGCCGGACGGTATTGTCTAGCCCAGGGACCCAGTACTTC. Translation: CASSRTVLSSPGTQYF. This chain connects TRBV13 to TRBJ2-5; a possible D gene is TRBD2 (5 bases). Germline-derived CDR1 and CDR2 are PRHDT and FYEKMQ (reference sequence). Trimming cost V 5 bases and J 7 bases, with 23 bases left between them. The CDR3 spans 16 residues.

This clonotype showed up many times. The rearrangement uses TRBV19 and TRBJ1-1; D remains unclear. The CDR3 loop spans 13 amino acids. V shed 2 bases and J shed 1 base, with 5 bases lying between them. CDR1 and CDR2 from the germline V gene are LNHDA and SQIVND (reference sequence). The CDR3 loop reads CASSIFGNTEAFF. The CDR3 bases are TGTGCCAGTAGTATATTCGGGAACACTGAAGCTTTCTTT. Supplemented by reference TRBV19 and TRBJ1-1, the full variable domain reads DGGITQSPKYLFRKEGQNVTLSCEQNLNHDAMYWYRQDPGQGLRLIYYSQIVNDFQKGDIAEGYSVSREKKESFPLTVTSAQKNPTAFYLCASSIFGNTEAFFGQGTRLTVV.

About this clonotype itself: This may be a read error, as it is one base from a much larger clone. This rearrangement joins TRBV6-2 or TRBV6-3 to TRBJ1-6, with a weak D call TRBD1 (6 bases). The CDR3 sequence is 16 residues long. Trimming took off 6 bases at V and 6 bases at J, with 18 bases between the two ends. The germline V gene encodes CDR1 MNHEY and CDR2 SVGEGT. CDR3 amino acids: CASRTSRGRSNSPLHF. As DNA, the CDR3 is TGTGCCAGCAGGACGAGCAGGGGCAGAAGTAATTCACCCCTCCACTTT.

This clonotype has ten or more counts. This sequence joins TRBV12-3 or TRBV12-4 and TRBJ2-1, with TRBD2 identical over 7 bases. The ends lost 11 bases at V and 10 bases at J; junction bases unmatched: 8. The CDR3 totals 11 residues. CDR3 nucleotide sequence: TGTGCCGTGGGGGGGGGAAGGGAGCAGTTCTTC. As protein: CAVGGGREQFF.

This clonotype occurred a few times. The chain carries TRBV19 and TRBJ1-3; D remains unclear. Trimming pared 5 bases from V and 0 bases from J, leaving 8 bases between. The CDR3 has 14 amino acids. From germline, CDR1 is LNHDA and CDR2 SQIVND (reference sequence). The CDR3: CASSYGNSGNTIYF. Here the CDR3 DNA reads TGTGCCAGTAGTTACGGGAACTCTGGAAACACCATATATTTT.